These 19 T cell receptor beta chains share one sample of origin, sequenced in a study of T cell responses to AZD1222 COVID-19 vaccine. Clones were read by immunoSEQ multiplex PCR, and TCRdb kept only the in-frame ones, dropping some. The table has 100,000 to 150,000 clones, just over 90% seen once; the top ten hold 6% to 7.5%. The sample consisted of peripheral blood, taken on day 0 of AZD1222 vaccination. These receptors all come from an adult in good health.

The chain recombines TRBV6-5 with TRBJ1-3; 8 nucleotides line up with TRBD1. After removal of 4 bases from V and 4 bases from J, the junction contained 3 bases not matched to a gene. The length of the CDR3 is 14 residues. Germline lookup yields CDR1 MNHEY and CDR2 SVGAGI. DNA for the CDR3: TGTGCCAGCAGTTCGGACAGGGTAGGAAACACCATATATTTT. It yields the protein CASSSDRVGNTIYF.

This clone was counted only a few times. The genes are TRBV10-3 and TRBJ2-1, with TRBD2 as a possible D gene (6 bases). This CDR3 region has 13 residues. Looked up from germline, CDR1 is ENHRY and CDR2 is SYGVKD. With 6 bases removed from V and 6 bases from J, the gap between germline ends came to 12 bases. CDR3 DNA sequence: TGTGCCATCAGCCGACTAGATCTCAATGAGCAGTTCTTC. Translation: CAISRLDLNEQFF.

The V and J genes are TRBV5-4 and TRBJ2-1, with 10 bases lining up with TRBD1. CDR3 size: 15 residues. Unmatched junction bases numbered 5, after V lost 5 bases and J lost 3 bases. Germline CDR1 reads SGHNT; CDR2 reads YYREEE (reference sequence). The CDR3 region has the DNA TGTGCCAGCAGAACGGGACAGGGGCTCTACAATGAGCAGTTCTTC. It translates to CASRTGQGLYNEQFF.

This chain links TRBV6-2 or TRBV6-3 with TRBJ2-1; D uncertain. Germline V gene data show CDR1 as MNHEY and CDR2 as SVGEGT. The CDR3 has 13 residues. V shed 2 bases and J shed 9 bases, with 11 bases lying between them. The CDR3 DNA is TGTGCCAGCAGTTACACGGCCTTAGGTGAGCAGTTCTTC. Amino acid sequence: CASSYTALGEQFF.

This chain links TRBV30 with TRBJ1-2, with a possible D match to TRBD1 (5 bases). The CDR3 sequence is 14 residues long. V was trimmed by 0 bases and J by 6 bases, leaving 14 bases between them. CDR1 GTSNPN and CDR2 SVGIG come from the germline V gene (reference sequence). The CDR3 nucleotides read TGTGCCTGGAGTGTACCCCCAGGGAGGGATGGCTACACCTTC. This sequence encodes CAWSVPPGRDGYTF.

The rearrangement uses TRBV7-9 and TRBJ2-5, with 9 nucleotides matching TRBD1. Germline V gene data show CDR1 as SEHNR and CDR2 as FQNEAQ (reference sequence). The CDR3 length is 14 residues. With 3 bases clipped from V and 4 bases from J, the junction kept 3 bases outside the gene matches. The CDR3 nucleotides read TGTGCCAGCAGCTTCACAGGGGGCGGAGAGACCCAGTACTTC. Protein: CASSFTGGGETQYF.

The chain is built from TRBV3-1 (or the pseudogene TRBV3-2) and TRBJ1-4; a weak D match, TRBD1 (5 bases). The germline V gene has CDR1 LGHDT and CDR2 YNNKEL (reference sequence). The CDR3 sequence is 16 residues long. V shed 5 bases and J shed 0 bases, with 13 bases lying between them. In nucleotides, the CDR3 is TGTGCCAGCAGCACAAGTTTGGGGGCAACTAATGAAAAACTGTTTTTT. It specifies CASSTSLGATNEKLFF.

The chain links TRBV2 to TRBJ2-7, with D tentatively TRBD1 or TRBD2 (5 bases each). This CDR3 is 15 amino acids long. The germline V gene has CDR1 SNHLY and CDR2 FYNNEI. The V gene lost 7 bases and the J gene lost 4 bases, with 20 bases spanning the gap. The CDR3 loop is CASNRDGPLSYEQYF. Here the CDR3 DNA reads TGTGCCAGCAATCGGGACGGGCCATTGAGTTACGAGCAGTACTTC. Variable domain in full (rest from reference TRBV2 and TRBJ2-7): EPEVTQTPSHQVTQMGQEVILRCVPISNHLYFYWYRQILGQKVEFLVSFYNNEISEKSEIFDDQFSVERPDGSNFTLKIRSTKLEDSAMYFCASNRDGPLSYEQYFGPGTRLTVT.

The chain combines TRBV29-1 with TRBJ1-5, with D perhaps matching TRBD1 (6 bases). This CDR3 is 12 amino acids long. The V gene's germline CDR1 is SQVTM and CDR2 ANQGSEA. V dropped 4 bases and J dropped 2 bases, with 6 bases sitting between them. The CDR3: CSVGQGNQPQHF. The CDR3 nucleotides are TGCAGCGTTGGACAGGGCAATCAGCCCCAGCATTTT.

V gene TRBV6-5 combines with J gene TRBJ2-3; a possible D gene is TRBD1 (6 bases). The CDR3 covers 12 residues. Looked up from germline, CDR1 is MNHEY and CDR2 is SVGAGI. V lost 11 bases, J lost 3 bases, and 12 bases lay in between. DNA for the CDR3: TGTGCCGCACAGGGTCGGACAGATACGCAGTATTTT. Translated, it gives CAAQGRTDTQYF.

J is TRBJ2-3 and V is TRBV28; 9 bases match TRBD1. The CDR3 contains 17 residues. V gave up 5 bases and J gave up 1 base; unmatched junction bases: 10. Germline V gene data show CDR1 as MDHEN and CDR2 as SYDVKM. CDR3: CASSKTGGQGGTDTQYF. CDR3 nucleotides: TGTGCCAGCAGTAAAACCGGGGGACAGGGTGGCACAGATACGCAGTATTTT.

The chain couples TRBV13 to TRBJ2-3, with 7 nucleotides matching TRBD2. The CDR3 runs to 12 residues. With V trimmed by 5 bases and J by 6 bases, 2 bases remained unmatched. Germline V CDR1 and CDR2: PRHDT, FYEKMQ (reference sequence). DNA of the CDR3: TGTGCCAGCAGCCTGGGGGGGGATACGCAGTATTTT. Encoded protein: CASSLGGDTQYF.

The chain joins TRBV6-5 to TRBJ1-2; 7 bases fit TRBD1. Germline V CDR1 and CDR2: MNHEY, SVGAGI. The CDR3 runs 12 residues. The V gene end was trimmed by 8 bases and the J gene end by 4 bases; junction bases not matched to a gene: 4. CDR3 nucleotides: TGTGCCAGCTCATGGACAGGCTATGGCTACACCTTC. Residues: CASSWTGYGYTF.

CDR3 sequence (DNA): TGTGCCAGTAGACCCACCCCGGCCCAAGAGACCCAGTACTTC. Protein: CASRPTPAQETQYF. The J gene is TRBJ2-5, the V gene TRBV19; unclear D gene. CDR1 is LNHDA, CDR2 SQIVND, per germline (reference sequence). With 6 bases removed from V and 1 base from J, the gap between germline ends came to 12 bases. This CDR3 has 14 residues.

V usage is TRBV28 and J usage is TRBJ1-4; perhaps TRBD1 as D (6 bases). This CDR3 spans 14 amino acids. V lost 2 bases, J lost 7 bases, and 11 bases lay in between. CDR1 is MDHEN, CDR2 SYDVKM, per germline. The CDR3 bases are TGTGCCAGCAGTTTAGGGGGGGCGCGTGAAAAACTGTTTTTT. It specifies CASSLGGAREKLFF. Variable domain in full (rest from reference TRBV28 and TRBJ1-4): DVKVTQSSRYLVKRTGEKVFLECVQDMDHENMFWYRQDPGLGLRLIYFSYDVKMKEKGDIPEGYSVSREKKERFSLILESASTNQTSMYLCASSLGGAREKLFFGSGTQLSVL.

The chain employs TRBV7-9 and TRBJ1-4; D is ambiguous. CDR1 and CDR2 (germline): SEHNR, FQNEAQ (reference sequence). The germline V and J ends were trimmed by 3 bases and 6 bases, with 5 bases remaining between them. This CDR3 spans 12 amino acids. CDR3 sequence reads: CASSFADEKLFF. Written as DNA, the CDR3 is TGTGCCAGCAGCTTTGCGGATGAAAAACTGTTTTTT.

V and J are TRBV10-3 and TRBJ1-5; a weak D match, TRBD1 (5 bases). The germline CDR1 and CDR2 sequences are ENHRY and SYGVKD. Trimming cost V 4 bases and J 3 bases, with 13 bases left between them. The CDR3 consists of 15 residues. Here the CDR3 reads CAISGGGTFNQPQHF. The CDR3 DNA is TGTGCCATCAGTGGGGGCGGAACGTTCAATCAGCCCCAGCATTTT.

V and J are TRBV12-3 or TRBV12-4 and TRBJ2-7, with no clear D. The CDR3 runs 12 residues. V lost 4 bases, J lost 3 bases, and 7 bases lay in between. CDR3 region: CASSSFGYEQYF. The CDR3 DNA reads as TGTGCCAGCAGTTCGTTCGGCTACGAGCAGTACTTC.

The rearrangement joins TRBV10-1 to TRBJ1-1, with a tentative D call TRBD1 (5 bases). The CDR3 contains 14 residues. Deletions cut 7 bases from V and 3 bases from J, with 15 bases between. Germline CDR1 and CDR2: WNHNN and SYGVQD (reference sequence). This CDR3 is CASTRGGEDTEAFF. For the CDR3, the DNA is TGCGCCAGCACGCGGGGCGGAGAGGACACTGAAGCTTTCTTT.